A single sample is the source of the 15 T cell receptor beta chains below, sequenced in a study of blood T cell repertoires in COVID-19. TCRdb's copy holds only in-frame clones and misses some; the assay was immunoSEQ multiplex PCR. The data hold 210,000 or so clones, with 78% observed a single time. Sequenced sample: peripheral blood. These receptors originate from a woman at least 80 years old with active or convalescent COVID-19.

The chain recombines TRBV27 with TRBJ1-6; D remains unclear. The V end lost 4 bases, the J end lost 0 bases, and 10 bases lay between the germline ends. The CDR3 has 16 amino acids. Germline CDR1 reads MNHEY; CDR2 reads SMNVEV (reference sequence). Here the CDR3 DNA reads TGTGCCAGCAGTTCTCCAATGCGCTCCTATAATTCACCCCTCCACTTT. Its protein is CASSSPMRSYNSPLHF.

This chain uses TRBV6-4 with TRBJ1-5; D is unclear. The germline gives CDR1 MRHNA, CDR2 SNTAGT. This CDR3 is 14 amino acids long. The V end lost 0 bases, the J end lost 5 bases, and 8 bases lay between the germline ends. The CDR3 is CASSDSLTDQPQHF. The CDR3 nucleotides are TGTGCCAGCAGTGACTCGTTAACGGATCAGCCCCAGCATTTT.

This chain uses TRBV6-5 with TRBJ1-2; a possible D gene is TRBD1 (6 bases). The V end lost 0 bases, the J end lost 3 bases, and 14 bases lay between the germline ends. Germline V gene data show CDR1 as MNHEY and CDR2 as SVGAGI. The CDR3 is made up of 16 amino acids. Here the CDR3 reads CASSYSGTPLYYGYTF. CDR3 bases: TGTGCCAGCAGTTACTCCGGGACACCTCTTTACTATGGCTACACCTTC.

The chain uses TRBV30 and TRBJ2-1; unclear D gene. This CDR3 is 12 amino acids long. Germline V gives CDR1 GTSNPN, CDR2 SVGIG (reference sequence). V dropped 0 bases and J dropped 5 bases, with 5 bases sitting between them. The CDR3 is CAWSVRDNEQFF. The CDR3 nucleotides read TGTGCCTGGAGTGTGAGAGACAATGAGCAGTTCTTC.

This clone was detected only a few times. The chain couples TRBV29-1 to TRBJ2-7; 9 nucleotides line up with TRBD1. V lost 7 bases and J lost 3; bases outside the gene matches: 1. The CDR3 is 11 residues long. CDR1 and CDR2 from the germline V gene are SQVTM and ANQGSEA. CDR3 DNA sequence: TGCAGCGGGGGACAGGGCTACGAGCAGTACTTC. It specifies CSGGQGYEQYF.

CDR3 nucleotides: TGTGCCAGCAGTTTTTCACAGACTATCCAAGCCACCTTC. It is translated as CASSFSQTIQATF. The chain couples TRBV28 to TRBJ1-2; D uncertain. V was cut by 3 bases and J by 13 bases, with 18 bases left in between. The CDR3 has 13 residues. Per the germline V gene, CDR1 is MDHEN and CDR2 is SYDVKM.

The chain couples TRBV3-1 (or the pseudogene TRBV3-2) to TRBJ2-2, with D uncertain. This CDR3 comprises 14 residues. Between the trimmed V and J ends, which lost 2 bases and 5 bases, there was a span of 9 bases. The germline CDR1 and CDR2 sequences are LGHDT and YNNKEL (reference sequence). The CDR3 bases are TGTGCCAGCAGCCAAATAGTCCGGACCGGGGAGCTGTTTTTT. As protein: CASSQIVRTGELFF.

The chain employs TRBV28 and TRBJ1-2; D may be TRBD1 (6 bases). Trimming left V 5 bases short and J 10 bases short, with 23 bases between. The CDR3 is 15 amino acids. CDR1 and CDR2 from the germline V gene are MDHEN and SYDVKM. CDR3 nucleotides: TGTGCCAGCAGTCTACGACAGGCCGGGGAATTCGACTACACCTTC. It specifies CASSLRQAGEFDYTF.

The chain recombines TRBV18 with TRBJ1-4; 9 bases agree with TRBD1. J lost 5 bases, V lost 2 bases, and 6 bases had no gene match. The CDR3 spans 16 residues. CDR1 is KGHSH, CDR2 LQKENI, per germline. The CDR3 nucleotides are TGTGCCAGCTCACCAAATGGGGGACAGGGAAATGAAAAACTGTTTTTT. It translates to CASSPNGGQGNEKLFF.

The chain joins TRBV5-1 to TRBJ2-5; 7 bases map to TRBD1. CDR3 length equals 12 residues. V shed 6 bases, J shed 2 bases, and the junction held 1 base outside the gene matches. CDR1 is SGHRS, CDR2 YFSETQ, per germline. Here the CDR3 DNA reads TGCGCCAGCACACAGGGGCAAGAGACCCAGTACTTC. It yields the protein CASTQGQETQYF. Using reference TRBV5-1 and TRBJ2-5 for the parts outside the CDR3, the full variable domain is KAGVTQTPRYLIKTRGQQVTLSCSPISGHRSVSWYQQTPGQGLQFLFEYFSETQRNKGNFPGRFSGRQFSNSRSEMNVSTLELGDSALYLCASTQGQETQYFGPGTRLLVL.

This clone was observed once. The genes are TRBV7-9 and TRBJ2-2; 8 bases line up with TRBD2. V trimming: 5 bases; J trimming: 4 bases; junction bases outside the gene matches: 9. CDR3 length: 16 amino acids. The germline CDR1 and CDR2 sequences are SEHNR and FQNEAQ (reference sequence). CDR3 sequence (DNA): TGTGCCAGCAGCCCCCGGCCGGGGGGGATCACCGGGGAGCTGTTTTTT. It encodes CASSPRPGGITGELFF.

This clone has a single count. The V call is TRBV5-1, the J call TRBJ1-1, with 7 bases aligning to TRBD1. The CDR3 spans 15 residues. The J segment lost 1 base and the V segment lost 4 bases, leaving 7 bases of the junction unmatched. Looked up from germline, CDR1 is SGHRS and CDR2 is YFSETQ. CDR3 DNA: TGCGCCAGCAGCCGACAGGGCGCTAGGAACACTGAAGCTTTCTTT. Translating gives CASSRQGARNTEAFF. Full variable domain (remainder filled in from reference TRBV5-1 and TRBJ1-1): KAGVTQTPRYLIKTRGQQVTLSCSPISGHRSVSWYQQTPGQGLQFLFEYFSETQRNKGNFPGRFSGRQFSNSRSEMNVSTLELGDSALYLCASSRQGARNTEAFFGQGTRLTVV.

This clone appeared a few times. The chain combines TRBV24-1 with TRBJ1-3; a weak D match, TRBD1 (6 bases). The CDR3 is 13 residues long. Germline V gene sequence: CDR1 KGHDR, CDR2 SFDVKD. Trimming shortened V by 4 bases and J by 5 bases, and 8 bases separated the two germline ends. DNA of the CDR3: TGTGCCACCAGTGACGGACAGAGAAACACCATATATTTT. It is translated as CATSDGQRNTIYF.

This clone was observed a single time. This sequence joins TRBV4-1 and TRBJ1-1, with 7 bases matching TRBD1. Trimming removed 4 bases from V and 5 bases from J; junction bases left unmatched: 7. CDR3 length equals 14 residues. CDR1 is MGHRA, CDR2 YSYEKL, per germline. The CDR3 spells CASSRTGRDTEAFF. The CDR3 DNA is TGCGCCAGCAGCCGGACAGGACGAGATACTGAAGCTTTCTTT.

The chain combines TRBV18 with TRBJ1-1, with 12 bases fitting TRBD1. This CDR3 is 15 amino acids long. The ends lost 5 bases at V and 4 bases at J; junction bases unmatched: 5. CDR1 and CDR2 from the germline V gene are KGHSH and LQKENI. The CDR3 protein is CASSGTGGWSTEAFF. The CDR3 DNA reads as TGTGCCAGCTCAGGGACAGGGGGCTGGAGCACTGAAGCTTTCTTT.